This T cell receptor beta chain derives from a study of blood T cells in healthy people across ages. Study-level findings and limits: Age brought a roughly linear fall in TCR beta diversity measured per million T cells.

PCR was performed a second time for roughly 7 to 11 cycles using a sample-barcoded 5' primer and a J-beta primer mix. From the 5' RACE reads, TCRdb called clonotypes with MiXCR, one entry per CDR3 protein. The sample has 1.8 million or so distinct CDR3 sequences, 30% to 40% seen once. CDR1 and CDR2 from the germline V gene are SGHRS and YFSETQ. This CDR3 is 15 amino acids long. V was shortened by 5 bases and J by 2 bases, with 14 bases between the two germline ends. As for this clonotype: The antigen remains unidentified.

Sequenced: blood. The chain carries TRBV5-1 and TRBJ1-5; D might be TRBD1 (5 bases). The sequence was obtained from a human donor in good health. This chain's CDR3 is CASREGDGGNQPQHF. DNA of the CDR3: TGCGCCAGCAGGGAAGGGGACGGGGGCAATCAGCCCCAGCATTTT.